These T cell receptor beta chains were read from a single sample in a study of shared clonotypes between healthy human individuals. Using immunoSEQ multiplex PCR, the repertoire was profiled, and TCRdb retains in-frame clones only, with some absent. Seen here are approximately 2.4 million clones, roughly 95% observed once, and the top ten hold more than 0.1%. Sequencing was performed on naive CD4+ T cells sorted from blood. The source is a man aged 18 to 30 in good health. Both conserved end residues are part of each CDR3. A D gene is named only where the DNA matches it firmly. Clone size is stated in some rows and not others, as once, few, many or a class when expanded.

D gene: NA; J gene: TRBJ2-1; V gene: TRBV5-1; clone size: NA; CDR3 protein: CASSMDGANEQFF; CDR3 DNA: TGCGCCAGCAGCATGGACGGTGCCAATGAGCAGTTCTTC
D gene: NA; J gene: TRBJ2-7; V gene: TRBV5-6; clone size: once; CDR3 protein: CASSLMAYEQYF; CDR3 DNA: TGTGCCAGCAGCTTGATGGCCTACGAGCAGTACTTC
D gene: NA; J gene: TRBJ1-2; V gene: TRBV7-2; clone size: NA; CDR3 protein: CASSLAPNREADGYTF; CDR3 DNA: TGTGCCAGCAGCTTAGCACCTAACAGGGAAGCGGACGGCTACACCTTC
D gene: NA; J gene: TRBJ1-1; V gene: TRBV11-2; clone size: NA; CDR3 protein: CASSSAHLGGNTEAFF; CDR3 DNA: TGTGCCAGCAGCTCAGCCCACTTGGGTGGGAACACTGAAGCTTTCTTT
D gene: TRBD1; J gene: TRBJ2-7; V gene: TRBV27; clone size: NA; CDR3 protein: CASSRGQAYEQYF; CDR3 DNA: TGTGCCAGCAGCCGAGGACAGGCCTACGAGCAGTACTTC
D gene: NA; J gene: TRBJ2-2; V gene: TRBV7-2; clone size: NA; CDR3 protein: CASSREEGNTGELFF; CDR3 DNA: TGTGCCAGCAGCCGTGAGGAGGGAAACACCGGGGAGCTGTTTTTT
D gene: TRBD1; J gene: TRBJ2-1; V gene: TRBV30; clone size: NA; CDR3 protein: CAWSVKGQGFNEQFF; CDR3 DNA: TGTGCCTGGAGTGTAAAGGGACAGGGGTTCAATGAGCAGTTCTTC
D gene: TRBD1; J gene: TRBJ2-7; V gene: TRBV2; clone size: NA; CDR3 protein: CASRGQGLEQYF; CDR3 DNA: TGTGCCAGCAGGGGACAGGGTCTCGAGCAGTACTTC
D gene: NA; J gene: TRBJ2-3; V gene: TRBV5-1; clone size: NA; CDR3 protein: CASSLVWGDTQYF; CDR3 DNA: TGCGCCAGCAGCCTAGTGTGGGGAGATACGCAGTATTTT
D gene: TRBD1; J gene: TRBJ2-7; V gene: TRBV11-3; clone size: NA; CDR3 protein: CASSLWTGDSYEQYF; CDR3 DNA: TGTGCCAGCAGCCTGTGGACAGGGGACTCCTACGAGCAGTACTTC
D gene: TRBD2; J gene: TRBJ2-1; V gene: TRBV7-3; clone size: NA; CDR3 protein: CASSQAGGSYNEQFF; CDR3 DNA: TGTGCCAGCAGTCAAGCGGGGGGAAGCTACAATGAGCAGTTCTTC
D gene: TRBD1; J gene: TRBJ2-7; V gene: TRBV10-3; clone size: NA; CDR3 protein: CAISESAGGSYEQYF; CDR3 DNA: TGTGCCATCAGTGAGTCAGCAGGGGGCAGTTACGAGCAGTACTTC
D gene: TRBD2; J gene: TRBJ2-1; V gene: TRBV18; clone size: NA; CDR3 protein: CASSPPGSGAYNEQFF; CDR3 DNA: TGTGCCAGCTCACCACCCGGTAGCGGGGCATACAATGAGCAGTTCTTC
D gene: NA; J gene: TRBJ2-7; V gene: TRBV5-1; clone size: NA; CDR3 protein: CASSLGHLLGEQYF; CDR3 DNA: TGCGCCAGCAGCTTGGGTCACTTGCTAGGCGAGCAGTACTTC
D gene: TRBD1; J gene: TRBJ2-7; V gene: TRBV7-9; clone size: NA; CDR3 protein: CASRPMQGAPYEQYF; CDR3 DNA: TGTGCCAGCAGACCAATGCAGGGGGCACCCTACGAGCAGTACTTC
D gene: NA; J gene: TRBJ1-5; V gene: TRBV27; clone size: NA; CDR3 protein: CASSLNGPNQPQHF; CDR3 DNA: TGTGCCAGCAGTTTAAATGGCCCAAATCAGCCCCAGCATTTT
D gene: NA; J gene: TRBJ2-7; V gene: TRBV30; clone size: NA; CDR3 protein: CAWSGDHSYEQYF; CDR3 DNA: TGTGCCTGGAGTGGGGACCACTCCTACGAGCAGTACTTC
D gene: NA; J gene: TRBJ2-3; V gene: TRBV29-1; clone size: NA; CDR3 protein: CSVVSGTDTQYF; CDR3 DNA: TGCAGCGTTGTTTCGGGCACAGATACGCAGTATTTT
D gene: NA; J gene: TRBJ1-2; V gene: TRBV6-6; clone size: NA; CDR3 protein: CASSYSMGNGYTF; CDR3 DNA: TGTGCCAGCAGTTACTCGATGGGGAATGGCTACACCTTC
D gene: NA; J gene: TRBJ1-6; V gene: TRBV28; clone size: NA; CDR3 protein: CASSAVNSPLHF; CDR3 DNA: TGTGCCAGCAGTGCAGTAAATTCACCCCTCCACTTT
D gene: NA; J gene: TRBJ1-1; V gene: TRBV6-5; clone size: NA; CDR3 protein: CASSREEGGTFF; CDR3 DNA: TGTGCCAGCAGTCGAGAGGAGGGAGGAACTTTCTTT
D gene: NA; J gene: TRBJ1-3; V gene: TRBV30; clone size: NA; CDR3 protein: CAWSVRRPGGNTIYF; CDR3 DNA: TGTGCCTGGAGTGTACGAAGGCCAGGGGGAAACACCATATATTTT
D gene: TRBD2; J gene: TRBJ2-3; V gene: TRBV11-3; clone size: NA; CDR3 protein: CASSDTSVADTQYF; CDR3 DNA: TGTGCCAGCAGCGACACTAGCGTCGCAGATACGCAGTATTTT
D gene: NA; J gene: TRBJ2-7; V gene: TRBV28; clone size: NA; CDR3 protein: CASSFSGSYYEQYF; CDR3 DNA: TGTGCCAGCAGTTTCTCCGGGTCTTACTACGAGCAGTACTTC
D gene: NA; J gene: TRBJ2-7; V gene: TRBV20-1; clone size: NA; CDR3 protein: CSASGTGEQYF; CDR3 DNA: TGCAGTGCCTCCGGGACGGGTGAGCAGTACTTC
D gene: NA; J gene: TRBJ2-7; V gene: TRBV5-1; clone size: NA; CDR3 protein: CASSLRDEQYF; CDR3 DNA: TGCGCCAGCAGCTTGCGGGATGAGCAGTACTTC
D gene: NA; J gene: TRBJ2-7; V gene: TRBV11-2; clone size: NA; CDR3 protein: CASSLGTGQSSYEQYF; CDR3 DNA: TGTGCCAGCAGCTTAGGTACAGGTCAGAGCTCCTACGAGCAGTACTTC
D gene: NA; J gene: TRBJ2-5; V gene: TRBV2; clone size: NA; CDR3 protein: CASRRGQETQYF; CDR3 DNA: TGTGCCAGCAGAAGGGGACAAGAGACCCAGTACTTC
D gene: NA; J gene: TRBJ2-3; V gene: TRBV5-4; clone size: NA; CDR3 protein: CASSTSRSTDTQYF; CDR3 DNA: TGTGCCAGCAGCACCTCACGGAGCACAGATACGCAGTATTTT
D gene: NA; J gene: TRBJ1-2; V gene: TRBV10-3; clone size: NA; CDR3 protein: CAISSPGPNKGYGYTF; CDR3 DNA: TGTGCCATCAGTTCCCCAGGACCTAACAAAGGCTATGGCTACACCTTC
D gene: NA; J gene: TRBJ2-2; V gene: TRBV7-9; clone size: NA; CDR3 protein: CASSSKSGTGELFF; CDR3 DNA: TGTGCCAGCAGCTCAAAATCAGGGACCGGGGAGCTGTTTTTT
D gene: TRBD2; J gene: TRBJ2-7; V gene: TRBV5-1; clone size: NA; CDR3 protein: CASSLDSGNRNEQYF; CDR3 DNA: TGCGCCAGCAGCTTGGATAGCGGGAATAGAAACGAGCAGTACTTC
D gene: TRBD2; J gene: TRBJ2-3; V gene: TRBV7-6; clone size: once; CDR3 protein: CASSLRREGGTDTQYF; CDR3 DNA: TGTGCCAGCAGCTTAAGGCGGGAGGGTGGCACAGATACGCAGTATTTT
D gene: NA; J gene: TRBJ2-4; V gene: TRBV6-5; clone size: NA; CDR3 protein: CASSQGGGNIQYF; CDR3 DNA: TGTGCCAGCAGCCAGGGTGGGGGCAACATTCAGTACTTC
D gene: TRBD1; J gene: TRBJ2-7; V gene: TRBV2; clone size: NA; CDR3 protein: CASIRGTANYEQYF; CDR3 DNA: TGTGCCAGCATCAGGGGGACAGCCAACTACGAGCAGTACTTC
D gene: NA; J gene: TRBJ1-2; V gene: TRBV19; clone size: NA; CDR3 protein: CASSIVAEYGYTF; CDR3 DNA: TGTGCCAGTAGTATAGTGGCAGAGTATGGCTACACCTTC
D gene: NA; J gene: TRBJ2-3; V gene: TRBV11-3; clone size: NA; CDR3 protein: CASSLDGTATDTQYF; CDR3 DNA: TGTGCCAGCAGCTTAGACGGGACTGCCACAGATACGCAGTATTTT
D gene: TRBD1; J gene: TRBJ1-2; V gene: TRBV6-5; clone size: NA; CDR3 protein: CASSDRQGGGYTF; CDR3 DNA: TGTGCCAGCAGTGACCGACAGGGAGGGGGCTACACCTTC
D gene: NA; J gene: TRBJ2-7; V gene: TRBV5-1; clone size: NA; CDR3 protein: CASSLLGRVGSEQYF; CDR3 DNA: TGCGCCAGCAGCTTGTTGGGCAGGGTGGGATCCGAGCAGTACTTC
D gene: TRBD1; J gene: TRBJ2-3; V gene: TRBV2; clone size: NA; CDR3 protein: CASSRERTGEDTQYF; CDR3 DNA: TGTGCCAGCAGCAGAGAGAGGACAGGGGAAGATACGCAGTATTTT
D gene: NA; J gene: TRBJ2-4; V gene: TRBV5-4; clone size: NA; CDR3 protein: CASSLVGAGNIQYF; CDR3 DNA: TGTGCCAGCAGCTTGGTGGGGGCAGGGAACATTCAGTACTTC
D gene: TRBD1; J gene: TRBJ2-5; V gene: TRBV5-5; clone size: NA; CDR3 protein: CASSIAAGTASQETQYF; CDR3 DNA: TGTGCCAGCAGTATCGCAGCCGGGACAGCCTCCCAAGAGACCCAGTACTTC
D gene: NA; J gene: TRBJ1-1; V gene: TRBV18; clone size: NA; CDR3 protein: CASSPDRQSGAFF; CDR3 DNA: TGTGCCAGCTCACCGGATCGACAGTCTGGGGCTTTCTTT
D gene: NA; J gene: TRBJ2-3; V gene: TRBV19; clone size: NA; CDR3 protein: CASSRSPPSTDTQYF; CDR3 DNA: TGTGCCAGTAGTAGGTCCCCTCCTAGCACAGATACGCAGTATTTT
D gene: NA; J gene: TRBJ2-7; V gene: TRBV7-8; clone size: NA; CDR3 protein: CASLSVGTGQYF; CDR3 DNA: TGTGCCAGCCTCTCTGTTGGAACGGGGCAGTACTTC
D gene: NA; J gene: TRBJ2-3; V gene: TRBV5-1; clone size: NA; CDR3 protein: CASSLMTAGTDTQYF; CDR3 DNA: TGCGCCAGCAGCCTGATGACGGCGGGCACAGATACGCAGTATTTT